This T cell receptor (beta chain) was observed in a study of OX40 agonist ivuxolimab in advanced cancers. With regard to the full study: Ivuxolimab was an agonistic, fully human IgG2 monoclonal antibody directed against OX40 (CD134), a costimulatory receptor. Intravenous ivuxolimab was administered to patients every 2 weeks at six dose levels: 0.01, 0.1, 0.3, 1.5, 3 and 10 mg/kg. Among the 50 to 55 dose-escalation patients, some 20 had hepatocellular carcinoma, 15 or so melanoma, 9 renal cell carcinoma and 9 head and neck cancer. A male proportion of roughly 80% and a mean age of approximately 60 years, ranging from about 20 to 79, were recorded for the dose-escalation cohort. Patients were allowed to have had prior anti-PD-1, anti-PD-L1 or anti-CTLA-4 therapy, and around two fifths of the dose-escalation patients had been treated with checkpoint inhibitors. Partial responses occurred in three dose-escalation patients, of whom one had hepatocellular carcinoma and two had cutaneous melanoma. The purpose of peripheral TCRbeta sequencing was to test whether ivuxolimab changed TCR sequence diversity and led to clonal T-cell expansion. The monotherapy dose-escalation portion (N ≈ 56 patients) of the phase I ivuxolimab trial is reported in the paper. Study-wide findings and limitations: Low levels of normalized T-cell clonal expansion were also seen in some patients who did not respond. At doses from 0.1 to 3.0 mg/kg, clonal expansion was seen in both CD4+ and CD8+ blood T cells between baseline and week 6. After ivuxolimab, CD8+ T cells had more expanded clones than CD4+ T cells on average. In the 0.1-3.0 mg/kg groups, partial responders were among the patients with the lowest normalized peripheral clonal expansion, particularly in CD8+ T cells. Antigen specificity was not determined for the clonally expanded peripheral T cells.

This clone occurred once. Its cognate antigen has yet to be identified. The junction does not match germline at one end; this may be a read error. The trial excluded patients who had a history of autoimmune disease or who were on systemic immunosuppression. Peripheral blood for TCR sequencing was drawn from every dose cohort at baseline, at cycle 4 day 1 and at cycle 7 day 1. Samples were obtained from an open-label, multicenter, first-in-human phase I dose-escalation trial of ivuxolimab. Adults with locally advanced or metastatic melanoma, renal cell, hepatocellular, or head and neck squamous cell carcinoma were enrolled in the trial. Before TCR sequencing, CD4+ T cells and CD8+ T cells from peripheral blood were sorted into separate populations. For sequencing of the TCRbeta CDR3 region, genomic DNA was extracted from the sorted cells. The immunoSEQ Assay was used for sequencing of TCRbeta CDR3 regions. This is the immuneACCESS table as TCRdb keeps it, with only in-frame sequences that have V and J called. A part of the clones is gone; compared with another copy, unresolved V genes explain less than half, and the rest is unexplained. In all, the sample holds over 65,000 clones, and about 92% of those were seen once. The ten most abundant clones make up around 1.9% of the sample.

Based on the germline V gene, the CDR1 and CDR2 sequences are SGDLS and YYNGEE. Taken from cysteine to phenylalanine, the CDR3 has 11 residues. Only the CDR3 DNA is retained, 33 bases long and in frame from the first base. Recombination connected TRBV9 to TRBJ2-1; the D gene remains uncertain. The clonotype originates from an adult with an advanced solid tumor such as melanoma, head and neck, liver or kidney cancer. The sample in question was CD4+ or CD8+ T cells sorted from blood, obtained in a trial of the OX40 agonist ivuxolimab. The DNA reads TGTGCCAGCGGCCATTCATCCCCGCAGCTCTTC. The translation is CASGHSSPQLF.